This is a list of T cell receptor beta chains from one sample in a study of cytomegalovirus exposure and HLA in healthy donors. Clones were sequenced by immunoSEQ multiplex PCR, and TCRdb holds only the in-frame ones, with some missing. This table holds 130,000 or so clones, 75% to 85% found once. Sequenced material: PBMCs. Source of these receptors: a woman aged 45-60 years in good health and CMV-seropositive. Both conserved end residues are part of each CDR3. The D gene is left open where the match is weak. Some rows have no size entry. The others give once, few or many, or a class for an expanded clone.

J gene: TRBJ1-4; D gene: -; clone size: few; V gene: TRBV30; CDR3 protein: CAWTDGGGNEKLFF; CDR3 DNA: TGTGCCTGGACCGATGGGGGAGGGAATGAAAAACTGTTTTTT
J gene: TRBJ2-4; D gene: TRBD1; clone size: once; V gene: TRBV9; CDR3 protein: CASSTRLGDSNIQYF; CDR3 DNA: TGTGCCAGCAGCACCCGTCTCGGGGACAGTAACATTCAGTACTTC
J gene: TRBJ1-3; D gene: TRBD1; clone size: -; V gene: TRBV6-5; CDR3 protein: CASSPGQVSGNTIYF; CDR3 DNA: TGTGCCAGCAGCCCGGGACAGGTCTCTGGAAACACCATATATTTT
J gene: TRBJ1-1; D gene: -; clone size: -; V gene: TRBV18; CDR3 protein: CASSPLGEGVNTEAFF; CDR3 DNA: TGTGCCAGCTCCCCCCTTGGCGAAGGAGTAAACACTGAAGCTTTCTTT
J gene: TRBJ1-4; D gene: -; clone size: -; V gene: TRBV5-1; CDR3 protein: CASSHGTVQREKLFF; CDR3 DNA: TGCGCCAGCAGTCACGGGACTGTCCAAAGGGAAAAACTGTTTTTT
J gene: TRBJ2-1; D gene: -; clone size: -; V gene: TRBV19; CDR3 protein: CASSRDIWAGEQFF; CDR3 DNA: TGTGCCAGTAGTAGGGACATATGGGCTGGTGAGCAGTTCTTC
J gene: TRBJ2-3; D gene: TRBD2; clone size: -; V gene: TRBV19; CDR3 protein: CATKGLVDPTSTDTQYF; CDR3 DNA: TGTGCCACCAAGGGACTAGTGGACCCCACTAGCACAGATACGCAGTATTTT
J gene: TRBJ2-7; D gene: -; clone size: -; V gene: TRBV21-1; CDR3 protein: CASSKATGTLRYEQYF; CDR3 DNA: TGTGCCAGCAGCAAAGCCACAGGGACCTTAAGGTACGAGCAGTACTTC
J gene: TRBJ2-5; D gene: TRBD2; clone size: -; V gene: TRBV30; CDR3 protein: CAWKPLAGAGETQYF; CDR3 DNA: TGTGCCTGGAAACCTCTAGCGGGGGCAGGAGAGACCCAGTACTTC
J gene: TRBJ1-5; D gene: -; clone size: once; V gene: TRBV4-2; CDR3 protein: CASSQDLGGGRGSNQPQHF; CDR3 DNA: TGTGCCAGCAGCCAAGATTTGGGCGGGGGCCGGGGTAGCAATCAGCCCCAGCATTTT
J gene: TRBJ2-5; D gene: TRBD1; clone size: -; V gene: TRBV28; CDR3 protein: CASSRPNDRGRVRETQYF; CDR3 DNA: TGTGCCAGCAGTCGGCCAAACGACAGGGGGCGGGTAAGAGAGACCCAGTACTTC
J gene: TRBJ2-3; D gene: TRBD2; clone size: -; V gene: TRBV2; CDR3 protein: CASINHRLAGRTDTQYF; CDR3 DNA: TGTGCCAGCATTAATCACCGACTAGCGGGCCGCACAGATACGCAGTATTTT
J gene: TRBJ2-1; D gene: TRBD2; clone size: -; V gene: TRBV9; CDR3 protein: CASSKTSGGGEQFF; CDR3 DNA: TGTGCCAGCAGTAAGACTAGCGGGGGGGGTGAGCAGTTCTTC
J gene: TRBJ2-7; D gene: TRBD1; clone size: -; V gene: TRBV27; CDR3 protein: CASGIGSGQYYEQYF; CDR3 DNA: TGTGCCAGCGGAATTGGATCGGGACAGTACTACGAGCAGTACTTC
J gene: TRBJ1-4; D gene: -; clone size: -; V gene: TRBV10-1; CDR3 protein: CASIRDWHF; CDR3 DNA: TGCGCCAGCATAAGGGACTGGCATTTT
J gene: TRBJ2-1; D gene: TRBD2; clone size: -; V gene: TRBV5-1; CDR3 protein: CASSSGTSGGPFYNEQFF; CDR3 DNA: TGCGCCAGCAGCTCAGGGACTAGCGGGGGGCCATTCTACAATGAGCAGTTCTTC
J gene: TRBJ2-5; D gene: -; clone size: once; V gene: TRBV5-4; CDR3 protein: CASSTGLQETQYF; CDR3 DNA: TGTGCCAGCAGCACGGGACTCCAAGAGACCCAGTACTTC
J gene: TRBJ2-5; D gene: -; clone size: -; V gene: TRBV5-1; CDR3 protein: CASSFGGGETQYF; CDR3 DNA: TGCGCCAGCAGCTTCGGCGGCGGGGAGACCCAGTACTTC
J gene: TRBJ2-3; D gene: TRBD2; clone size: -; V gene: TRBV4-3; CDR3 protein: CASSHWTSETDTQYF; CDR3 DNA: TGCGCCAGCAGCCATTGGACTAGCGAAACAGATACGCAGTATTTT
J gene: TRBJ2-5; D gene: TRBD1; clone size: -; V gene: TRBV11-3; CDR3 protein: CASSSGQGELETQYF; CDR3 DNA: TGTGCCAGCAGCTCCGGACAGGGCGAGTTGGAGACCCAGTACTTC
J gene: TRBJ2-7; D gene: TRBD2; clone size: once; V gene: TRBV5-1; CDR3 protein: CASSSRGLASYEQYF; CDR3 DNA: TGCGCCAGCAGCTCGCGGGGACTAGCGAGCTACGAGCAGTACTTC
J gene: TRBJ2-1; D gene: TRBD2; clone size: -; V gene: TRBV2; CDR3 protein: CASTRTSGRGEQFF; CDR3 DNA: TGTGCCAGCACGAGGACTAGCGGACGGGGTGAGCAGTTCTTC
J gene: TRBJ1-2; D gene: -; clone size: few; V gene: TRBV7-9; CDR3 protein: CASSDRINYGYTF; CDR3 DNA: TGTGCCAGCAGCGACAGGATAAACTATGGCTACACCTTC
J gene: TRBJ2-1; D gene: -; clone size: few; V gene: TRBV12-5; CDR3 protein: CASGLVSGGRRSYNEQFF; CDR3 DNA: TGTGCTAGTGGTTTGGTAAGTGGGGGCCGGCGATCCTACAATGAGCAGTTCTTC